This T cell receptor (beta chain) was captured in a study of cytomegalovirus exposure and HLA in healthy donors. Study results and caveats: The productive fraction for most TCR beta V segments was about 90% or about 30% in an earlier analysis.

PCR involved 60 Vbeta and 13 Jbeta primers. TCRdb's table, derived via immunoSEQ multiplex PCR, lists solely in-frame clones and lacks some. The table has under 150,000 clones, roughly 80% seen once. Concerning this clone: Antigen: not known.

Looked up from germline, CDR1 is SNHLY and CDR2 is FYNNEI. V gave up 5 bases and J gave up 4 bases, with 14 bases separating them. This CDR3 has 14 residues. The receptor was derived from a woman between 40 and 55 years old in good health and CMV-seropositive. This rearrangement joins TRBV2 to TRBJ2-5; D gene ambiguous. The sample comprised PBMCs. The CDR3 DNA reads TGTGCCAGCAGTTGGGTCCCGACGGGAGAGACCCAGTACTTC. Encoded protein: CASSWVPTGETQYF. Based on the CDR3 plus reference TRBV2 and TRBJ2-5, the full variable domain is EPEVTQTPSHQVTQMGQEVILRCVPISNHLYFYWYRQILGQKVEFLVSFYNNEISEKSEIFDDQFSVERPDGSNFTLKIRSTKLEDSAMYFCASSWVPTGETQYFGPGTRLLVL.